This T cell receptor beta chain was sequenced for a study of response to subunit inactivated influenza vaccine. Study conclusions and caveats: Only a handful of new T cells, the authors suggested, are recruited with each seasonal influenza vaccination.

V was pared by 4 bases and J by 2 bases, with 3 bases of the junction left unmatched. CDR3 length: 15 amino acids. CDR1 is SGDLS, CDR2 YYNGEE, per germline. One entry per CDR3 protein, called by TCRdb with MiXCR from the RT-PCR reads. The data show about 610,000 distinct CDR3 sequences, about 15% seen once. Turning to this clonotype: What it recognizes is unknown.

The gene calls are TRBV9 and TRBJ2-7; TRBD2 matches at 13 bases. The sequence was obtained from a man in his fifties or sixties who received an inactivated influenza vaccine. Sequenced material: PBMCs from blood, taken 12 days after vaccination. The DNA of the CDR3 is TGTGCCAGCAGCAATGGACTAGCGGGAGCCTACGAGCAGTACTTC. Amino acids: CASSNGLAGAYEQYF.